The present T cell receptor (beta chain) was sequenced within a study of blood T cell repertoires in COVID-19. Study context: COVID-19 samples from acute and convalescent phases originated in the United States, Italy and Spain. The cDNA or gDNA used as material had been derived from T cells, B-cell-depleted T cells, or PBMCs.

The CDR3 extends over 13 amino acids. Per the germline V gene, CDR1 is SQVTM and CDR2 is ANQGSEA. The V end lost 4 bases, the J end lost 0 bases, and 7 bases lay between the germline ends. Clones were read by immunoSEQ multiplex PCR, and TCRdb kept only the in-frame ones, dropping some. The sample consists of about 140,000 clones, over 65% of them appearing once. The sample consisted of peripheral blood. The rearrangement links TRBV29-1 to TRBJ1-3; D is ambiguous. This clonotype originated in a woman at least 80 years old with active or convalescent COVID-19. Here the CDR3 reads CSVAASSGNTIYF. The CDR3 DNA sequence: TGCAGCGTTGCTGCCAGCTCTGGAAACACCATATATTTT.